These 5 T cell receptor beta chains were sequenced from one sample in a study of OX40 agonist ivuxolimab in advanced cancers. The data were produced by immunoSEQ multiplex PCR, yet TCRdb's version contains in-frame clones alone and is incomplete. The table includes under 95,000 clones, 70% to 90% detected once. The material sequenced was CD4+ or CD8+ T cells sorted from blood, taken in a trial of the OX40 agonist ivuxolimab. All receptors come from an adult with an advanced solid tumor such as melanoma, head and neck, liver or kidney cancer.

The chain links TRBV7-9 to TRBJ2-7; D may correspond to TRBD1 or TRBD2 (6 bases each). CDR3 length: 14 residues. The ends were cut back, 1 base at V and 7 bases at J, with 14 bases in the middle. Germline-derived CDR1 and CDR2 are SEHNR and FQNEAQ (reference sequence). DNA for the CDR3: TGTGCCAGCAGCTTAGGCGGCCGAGGGGGGGAGCAGTACTTC. This translates into CASSLGGRGGEQYF.

V gene TRBV6-6 combines with J gene TRBJ2-3, with 10 positions matching TRBD2. The V segment lost 10 bases and the J segment 2 bases; nucleotides outside the gene matches: 6. The CDR3 sequence is 14 residues long. Germline V gene sequence: CDR1 MNHNY, CDR2 SVGAGI (reference sequence). The CDR3 protein is CATRTSGITDTQYF. In DNA, the CDR3 is TGTGCCACCCGGACTAGCGGTATCACAGATACGCAGTATTTT.

The chain has TRBV7-3 and TRBJ2-6; no reliable D call. CDR3 length: 15 amino acids. The ends were cut back, 3 bases at V and 1 base at J, with 7 bases in the middle. CDR1 SGHTA and CDR2 FQGTGA come from the germline V gene. CDR3 in amino acids: CASSFGMSGANVLTF. In nucleotides, the CDR3 is TGTGCCAGCAGCTTCGGAATGTCTGGGGCCAACGTCCTGACTTTC.

In regard to this clone: The same CDR3 is also encoded by other DNA sequences in this sample. This CDR3 reads CASSPGQGPYEQYF. The DNA of the CDR3 is TGTGCCAGCTCACCAGGGCAGGGGCCCTACGAGCAGTACTTC. The chain recombines TRBV18 with TRBJ2-7, with D possibly being TRBD1 (6 bases). The CDR3 is 14 residues long. The germline CDR1 and CDR2 sequences are KGHSH and LQKENI. The V and J ends lost 2 bases and 2 bases respectively, with 10 bases between them.

This chain connects TRBV19 to TRBJ2-1; 8 bases agree with TRBD2. Germline CDR1 reads LNHDA; CDR2 reads SQIVND (reference sequence). The CDR3 is made up of 16 amino acids. The trim removed 0 bases at V and 10 bases at J, leaving 11 bases unmatched. The CDR3 is CASSIERGLAVEEQFF. As DNA, the CDR3 is TGTGCCAGTAGTATAGAGAGAGGACTAGCTGTAGAAGAGCAGTTCTTC.